This note documents a single T cell receptor beta chain sequence. Its antigen is still unknown. The record originates from a study of shared clonotypes between healthy human individuals. The study's findings and limits: Relative to clonotypes present in all four donors, those not shared had lower generation probabilities. Represented diversity, genetic and exposure-history alike, was limited by few donors. Deeper or shallower sequencing was expected to change how clonotypes are shared among donors.

The repertoire was sequenced with immunoSEQ multiplex PCR; TCRdb's copy has only in-frame clones and lacks some. The table lists millions of clones, just under 95% of them singletons. Trimming cost V 5 bases and J 0 bases; bases outside gene matches: 7. This CDR3 contains 16 residues. Looked up from germline, CDR1 is MDHEN and CDR2 is SYDVKM. Only CD45RO-negative cells positively selected for CCR7 counted as naive CD8 cells, so terminally differentiated effector memory CD45RA+ cells were excluded. The chain carries TRBV28 and TRBJ2-1; TRBD1 aligns across 7 bases. The clonotype originates from a man in his late teens or twenties in good health. The material sequenced was naive CD8+ T cells sorted from blood. The chain's CDR3 is CASSTTGQPSYNEQFF. In nucleotides, the CDR3 is TGTGCCAGCAGTACCACGGGACAGCCCTCCTACAATGAGCAGTTCTTC. The full variable domain, in which reference TRBV28 and TRBJ2-1 provide the parts outside the CDR3, is DVKVTQSSRYLVKRTGEKVFLECVQDMDHENMFWYRQDPGLGLRLIYFSYDVKMKEKGDIPEGYSVSREKKERFSLILESASTNQTSMYLCASSTTGQPSYNEQFFGPGTRLTVL.